This TCR beta chain is from a study of cytomegalovirus exposure and HLA in healthy donors. Findings and caveats of the study: V- and J-gene trimming of TCR beta was linked (in a later analysis) to a missense DCLRE1C variant. Cytomegalovirus-associated status was assigned to some 180 TCR beta chains. It was taken for granted in presence/absence analyses that sequencing depth across donors was roughly uniform. CMV antigen specificity of a few CMV-associated chains was confirmed in vitro.

CDR1 and CDR2 from the germline V gene are MDHEN and SYDVKM. The CDR3 consists of 14 residues. Trimming took off 6 bases at V and 10 bases at J, with 18 bases between the two ends. As concerns this clone: The antigen is unknown.

The PCR employed 60 Vbeta primers together with 13 Jbeta primers. TCRdb's table, derived via immunoSEQ multiplex PCR, lists solely in-frame clones and lacks some. Listed are tens of thousands of clones; around 7.9% falls within the top ten. This chain uses TRBV28 with TRBJ1-4, with D possibly being TRBD1 (5 bases). Sequenced sample: PBMCs. The receptor was isolated from a male donor in good health and CMV-seronegative. The chain's CDR3 is CASSFTGPAGKLFF. CDR3 DNA: TGTGCCAGCAGCTTCACAGGCCCCGCAGGAAAACTGTTTTTT.